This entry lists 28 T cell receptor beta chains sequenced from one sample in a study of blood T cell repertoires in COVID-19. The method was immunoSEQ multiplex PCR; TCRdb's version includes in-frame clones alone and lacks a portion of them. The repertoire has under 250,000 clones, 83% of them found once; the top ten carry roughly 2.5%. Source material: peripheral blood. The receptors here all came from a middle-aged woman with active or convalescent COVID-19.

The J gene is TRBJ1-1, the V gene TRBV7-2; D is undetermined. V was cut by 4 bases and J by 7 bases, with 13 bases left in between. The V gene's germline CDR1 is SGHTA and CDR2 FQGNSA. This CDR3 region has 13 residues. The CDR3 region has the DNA TGTGCCAGCAGCTCGTCTATGGCGGTTGAAGCTTTCTTT. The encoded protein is CASSSSMAVEAFF.

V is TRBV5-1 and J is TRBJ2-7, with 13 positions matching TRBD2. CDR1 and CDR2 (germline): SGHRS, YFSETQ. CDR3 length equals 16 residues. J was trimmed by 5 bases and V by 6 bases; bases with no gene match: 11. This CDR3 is CASNTGLAGEVDEQYF. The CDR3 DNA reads TGCGCCAGCAACACCGGACTAGCGGGAGAGGTGGACGAGCAGTACTTC. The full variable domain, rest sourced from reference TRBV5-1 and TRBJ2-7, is KAGVTQTPRYLIKTRGQQVTLSCSPISGHRSVSWYQQTPGQGLQFLFEYFSETQRNKGNFPGRFSGRQFSNSRSEMNVSTLELGDSALYLCASNTGLAGEVDEQYFGPGTRLTVT.

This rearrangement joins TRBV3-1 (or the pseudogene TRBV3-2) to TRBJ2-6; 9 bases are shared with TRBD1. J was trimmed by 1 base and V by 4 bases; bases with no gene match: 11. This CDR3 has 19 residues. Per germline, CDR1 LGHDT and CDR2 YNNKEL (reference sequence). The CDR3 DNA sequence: TGTGCCAGCAGCCTGGATCCGGGACAGGGTTCATCTGGGGCCAACGTCCTGACTTTC. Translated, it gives CASSLDPGQGSSGANVLTF.

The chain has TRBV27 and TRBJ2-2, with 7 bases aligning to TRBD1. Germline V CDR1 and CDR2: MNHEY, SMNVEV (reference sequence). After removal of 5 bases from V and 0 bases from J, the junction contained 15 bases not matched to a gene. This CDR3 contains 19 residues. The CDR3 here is CASSIPGTERPPNTGELFF. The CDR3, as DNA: TGTGCCAGCAGTATCCCCGGGACAGAGAGGCCCCCGAACACCGGGGAGCTGTTTTTT.

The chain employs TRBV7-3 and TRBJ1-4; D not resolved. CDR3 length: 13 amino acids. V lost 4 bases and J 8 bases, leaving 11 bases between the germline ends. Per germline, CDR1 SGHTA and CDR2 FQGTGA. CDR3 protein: CASSSGNGEKLFF. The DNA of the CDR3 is TGTGCCAGCAGCTCGGGGAACGGCGAAAAACTGTTTTTT.

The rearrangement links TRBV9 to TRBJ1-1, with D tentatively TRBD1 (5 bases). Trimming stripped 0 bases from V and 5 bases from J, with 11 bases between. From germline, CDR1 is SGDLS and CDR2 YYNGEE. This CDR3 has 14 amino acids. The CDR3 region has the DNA TGTGCCAGCAGCGTAGCGATCAGGGCTACTGAAGCTTTCTTT. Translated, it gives CASSVAIRATEAFF.

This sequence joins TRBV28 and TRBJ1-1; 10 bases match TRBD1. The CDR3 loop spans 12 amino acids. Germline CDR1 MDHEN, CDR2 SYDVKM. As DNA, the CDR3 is TGTGCGGCGACAGGGGGCCGGACTGAAGCTTTCTTT. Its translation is CAATGGRTEAFF.

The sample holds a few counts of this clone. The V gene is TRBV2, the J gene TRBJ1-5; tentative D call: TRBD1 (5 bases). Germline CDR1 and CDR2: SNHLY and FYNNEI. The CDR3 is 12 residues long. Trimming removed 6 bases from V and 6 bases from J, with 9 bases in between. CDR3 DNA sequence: TGTGCCAGCAGCAGGGTTACTCAGCCCCAGCATTTT. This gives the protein CASSRVTQPQHF.

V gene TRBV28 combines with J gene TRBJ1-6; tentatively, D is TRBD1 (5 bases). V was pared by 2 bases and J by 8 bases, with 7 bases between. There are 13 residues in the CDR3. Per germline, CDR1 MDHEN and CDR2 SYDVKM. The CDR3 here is CASSLLTDSPLHF. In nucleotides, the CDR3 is TGTGCCAGCAGTTTACTGACAGATTCACCCCTCCACTTT. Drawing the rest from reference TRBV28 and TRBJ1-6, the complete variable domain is DVKVTQSSRYLVKRTGEKVFLECVQDMDHENMFWYRQDPGLGLRLIYFSYDVKMKEKGDIPEGYSVSREKKERFSLILESASTNQTSMYLCASSLLTDSPLHFGNGTRLTVT.

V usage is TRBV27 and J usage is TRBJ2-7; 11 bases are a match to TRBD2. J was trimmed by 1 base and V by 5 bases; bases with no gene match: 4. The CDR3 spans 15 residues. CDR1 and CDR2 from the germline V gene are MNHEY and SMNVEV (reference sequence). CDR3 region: CASSLTSGSSYEQYF. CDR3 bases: TGTGCCAGCAGTCTAACTAGCGGGAGTTCCTACGAGCAGTACTTC.

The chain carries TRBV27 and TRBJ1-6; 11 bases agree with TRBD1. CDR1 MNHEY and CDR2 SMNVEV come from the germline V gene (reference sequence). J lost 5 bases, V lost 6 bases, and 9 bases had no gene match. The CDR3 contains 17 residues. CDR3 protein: CASRARTGGADNSPLHF. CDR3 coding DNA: TGTGCCAGCAGGGCCAGGACAGGGGGCGCAGATAATTCACCCCTCCACTTT.

The CDR3 DNA is TGTGCCAGCAGCTTAGAACCAGCGGGAGACGAGCAGTACTTC. Its translation is CASSLEPAGDEQYF. The V and J genes are TRBV7-9 and TRBJ2-7, with TRBD2 identical over 8 bases. This CDR3 region has 14 residues. The ends lost 1 base at V and 5 bases at J; junction bases unmatched: 4. CDR1 SEHNR and CDR2 FQNEAQ come from the germline V gene (reference sequence). Supplemented by reference TRBV7-9 and TRBJ2-7, the full variable domain reads DTGVSQNPRHKITKRGQNVTFRCDPISEHNRLYWYRQTLGQGPEFLTYFQNEAQLEKSRLLSDRFSAERPKGSFSTLEIQRTEQGDSAMYLCASSLEPAGDEQYFGPGTRLTVT.

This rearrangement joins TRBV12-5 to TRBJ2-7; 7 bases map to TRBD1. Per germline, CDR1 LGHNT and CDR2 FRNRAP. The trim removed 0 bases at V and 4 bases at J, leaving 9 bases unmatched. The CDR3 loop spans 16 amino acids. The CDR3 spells CASGLVEGTAPYEQYF. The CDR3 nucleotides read TGTGCTAGTGGTTTGGTAGAGGGGACAGCACCTTACGAGCAGTACTTC. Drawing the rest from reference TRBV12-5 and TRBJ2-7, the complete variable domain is DARVTQTPRHKVTEMGQEVTMRCQPILGHNTVFWYRQTMMQGLELLAYFRNRAPLDDSGMPKDRFSAEMPDATLATLKIQPSEPRDSAVYFCASGLVEGTAPYEQYFGPGTRLTVT.

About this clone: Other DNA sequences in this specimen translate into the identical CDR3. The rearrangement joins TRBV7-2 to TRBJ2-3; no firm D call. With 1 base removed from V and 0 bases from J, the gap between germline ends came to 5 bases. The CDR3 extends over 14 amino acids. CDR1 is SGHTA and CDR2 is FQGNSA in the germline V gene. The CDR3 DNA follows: TGTGCCAGCAGCTTAGTAGCTAGCACAGATACGCAGTATTTT. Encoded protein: CASSLVASTDTQYF.

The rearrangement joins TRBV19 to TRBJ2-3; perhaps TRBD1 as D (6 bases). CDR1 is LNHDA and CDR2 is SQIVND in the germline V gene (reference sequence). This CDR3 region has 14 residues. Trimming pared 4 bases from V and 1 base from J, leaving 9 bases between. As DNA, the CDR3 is TGTGCCAGTAGTAGAGGACAGCGCACAGATACGCAGTATTTT. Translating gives CASSRGQRTDTQYF.

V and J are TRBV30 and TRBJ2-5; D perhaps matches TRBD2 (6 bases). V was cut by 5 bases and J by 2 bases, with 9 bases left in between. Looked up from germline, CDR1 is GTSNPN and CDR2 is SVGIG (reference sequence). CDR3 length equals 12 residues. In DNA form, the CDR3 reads TGTGCCTGGGGAGGGGCGCAAGAGACCCAGTACTTC. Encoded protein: CAWGGAQETQYF.

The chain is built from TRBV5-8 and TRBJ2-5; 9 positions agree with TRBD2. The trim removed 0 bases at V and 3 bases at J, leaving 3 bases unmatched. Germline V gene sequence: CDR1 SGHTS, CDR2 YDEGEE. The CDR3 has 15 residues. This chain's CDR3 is CASSLGLAGKETQYF. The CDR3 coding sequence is TGTGCCAGCAGCTTGGGGCTAGCGGGAAAAGAGACCCAGTACTTC.

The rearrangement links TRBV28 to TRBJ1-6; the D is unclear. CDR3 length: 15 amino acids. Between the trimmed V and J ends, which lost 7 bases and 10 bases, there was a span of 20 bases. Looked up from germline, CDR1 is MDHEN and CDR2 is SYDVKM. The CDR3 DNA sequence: TGTGCCAGCACCGCCCCCGGGATTTTTTACTCACCCCTCCACTTT. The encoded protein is CASTAPGIFYSPLHF.

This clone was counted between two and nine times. CDR3 region: CASSLLWGTDTEAFF. The CDR3 coding sequence is TGCGCCAGCAGCTTGTTGTGGGGCACGGACACTGAAGCTTTCTTT. The chain uses TRBV5-1 and TRBJ1-1, with TRBD1 as a possible D gene (5 bases). Germline V CDR1 and CDR2: SGHRS, YFSETQ. The CDR3 contains 15 residues. The ends were cut back, 1 base at V and 3 bases at J, with 13 bases in the middle. Full variable domain (outside the CDR3, taken from reference TRBV5-1 and TRBJ1-1): KAGVTQTPRYLIKTRGQQVTLSCSPISGHRSVSWYQQTPGQGLQFLFEYFSETQRNKGNFPGRFSGRQFSNSRSEMNVSTLELGDSALYLCASSLLWGTDTEAFFGQGTRLTVV.

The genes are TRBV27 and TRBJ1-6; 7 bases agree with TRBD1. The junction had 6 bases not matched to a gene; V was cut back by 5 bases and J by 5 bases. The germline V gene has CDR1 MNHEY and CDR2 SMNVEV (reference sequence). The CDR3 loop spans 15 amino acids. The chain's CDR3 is CASSTRGWDNSPLHF. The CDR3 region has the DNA TGTGCCAGCAGTACCAGGGGGTGGGATAATTCACCCCTCCACTTT.

CDR3 coding DNA: TGTGCCAGCAGCTTAAACAGGGCGAACGAGCAGTACTTC. It translates to CASSLNRANEQYF. The V call is TRBV7-8, the J call TRBJ2-7; D is perhaps TRBD1 (6 bases). V was pared by 2 bases and J by 5 bases, with 10 bases between. Per the germline V gene, CDR1 is SGHVS and CDR2 is FQNEAQ. This CDR3 spans 13 amino acids. The full variable domain, completed using reference TRBV7-8 and TRBJ2-7, is GAGVSQSPRYKVAKRGQDVALRCDPISGHVSLFWYQQALGQGPEFLTYFQNEAQLDKSGLPSDRFFAERPEGSVSTLKIQRTQQEDSAVYLCASSLNRANEQYFGPGTRLTVT.

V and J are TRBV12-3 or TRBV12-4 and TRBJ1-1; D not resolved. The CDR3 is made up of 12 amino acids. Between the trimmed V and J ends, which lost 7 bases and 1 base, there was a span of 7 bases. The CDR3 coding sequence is TGTGCCAGCATGACGGGGAACACTGAAGCTTTCTTT. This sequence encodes CASMTGNTEAFF.

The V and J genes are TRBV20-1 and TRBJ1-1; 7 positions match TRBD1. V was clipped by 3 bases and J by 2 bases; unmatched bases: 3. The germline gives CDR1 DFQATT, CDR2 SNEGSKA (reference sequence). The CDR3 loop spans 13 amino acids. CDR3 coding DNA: TGCAGTGCTAGTCGGGACAGCAACACTGAAGCTTTCTTT. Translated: CSASRDSNTEAFF.

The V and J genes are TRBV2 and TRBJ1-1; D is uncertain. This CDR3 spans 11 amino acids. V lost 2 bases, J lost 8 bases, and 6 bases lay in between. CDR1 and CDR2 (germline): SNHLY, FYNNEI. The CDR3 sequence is CASSETEEAFF. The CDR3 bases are TGTGCCAGCAGTGAAACAGAAGAAGCTTTCTTT. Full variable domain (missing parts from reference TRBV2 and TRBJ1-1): EPEVTQTPSHQVTQMGQEVILRCVPISNHLYFYWYRQILGQKVEFLVSFYNNEISEKSEIFDDQFSVERPDGSNFTLKIRSTKLEDSAMYFCASSETEEAFFGQGTRLTVV.

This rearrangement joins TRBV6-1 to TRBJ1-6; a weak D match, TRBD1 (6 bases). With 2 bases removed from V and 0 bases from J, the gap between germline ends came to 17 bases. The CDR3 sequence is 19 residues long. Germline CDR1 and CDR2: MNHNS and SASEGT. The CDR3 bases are TGTGCCAGCAGTGAAAATCCGGACAGAAAAGACTCCTATAATTCACCCCTCCACTTT. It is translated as CASSENPDRKDSYNSPLHF.

The CDR3 loop is CASSIRGAAGNTIYF. CDR3 nucleotide sequence: TGTGCCAGTAGTATCCGGGGGGCGGCTGGAAACACCATATATTTT. The genes are TRBV19 and TRBJ1-3; the D gene is possibly TRBD1 (6 bases). The CDR3 loop spans 15 amino acids. The germline gives CDR1 LNHDA, CDR2 SQIVND (reference sequence). V lost 3 bases, J lost 2 bases, and 11 bases lay in between.

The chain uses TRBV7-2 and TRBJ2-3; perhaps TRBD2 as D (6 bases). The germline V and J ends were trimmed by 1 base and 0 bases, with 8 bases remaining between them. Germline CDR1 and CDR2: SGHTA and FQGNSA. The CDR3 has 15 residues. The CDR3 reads CASSLVGGSTDTQYF. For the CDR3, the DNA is TGTGCCAGCAGCTTAGTCGGGGGAAGCACAGATACGCAGTATTTT. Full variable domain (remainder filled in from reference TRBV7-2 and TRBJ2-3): GAGVSQSPSNKVTEKGKDVELRCDPISGHTALYWYRQSLGQGLEFLIYFQGNSAPDKSGLPSDRFSAERTGGSVSTLTIQRTQQEDSAVYLCASSLVGGSTDTQYFGPGTRLTVL.

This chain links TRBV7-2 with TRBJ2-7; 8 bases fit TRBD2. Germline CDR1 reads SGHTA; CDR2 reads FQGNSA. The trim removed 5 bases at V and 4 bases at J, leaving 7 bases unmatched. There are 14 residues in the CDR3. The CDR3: CASSQSGGGYEQYF. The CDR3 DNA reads TGTGCCAGCAGCCAAAGCGGGGGTGGGTACGAGCAGTACTTC.